This TCR beta chain was documented in a study of blood T cell repertoires in COVID-19. How the authors handled the data: Estimates of nucleated cell counts were drawn from the amplification of reference gene primers. Assay: immunoSEQ multiplex PCR; the TCRdb copy retains only in-frame clones and omits some. For V, J and clone size, that table is used; D and trimming come from the DNA. The sample carries 300,000 to 350,000 clones, around 90% recorded once. The clonotype comes from a man aged 30 to 45 with COVID-19, enrolled during active disease. Sequences were obtained from peripheral blood.

CDR3 DNA: TGTGCCAGCAGCTTAAGCGGGACAGCCTCCTACAATGAGCAGTTCTTC. This sequence encodes CASSLSGTASYNEQFF. The gene calls are TRBV7-3 and TRBJ2-1; maybe TRBD1 (7 bases). The CDR3 is 16 residues long. The V end lost 1 base, the J end lost 0 bases, and 10 bases lay between the germline ends. CDR1 is SGHTA, CDR2 FQGTGA, per germline.